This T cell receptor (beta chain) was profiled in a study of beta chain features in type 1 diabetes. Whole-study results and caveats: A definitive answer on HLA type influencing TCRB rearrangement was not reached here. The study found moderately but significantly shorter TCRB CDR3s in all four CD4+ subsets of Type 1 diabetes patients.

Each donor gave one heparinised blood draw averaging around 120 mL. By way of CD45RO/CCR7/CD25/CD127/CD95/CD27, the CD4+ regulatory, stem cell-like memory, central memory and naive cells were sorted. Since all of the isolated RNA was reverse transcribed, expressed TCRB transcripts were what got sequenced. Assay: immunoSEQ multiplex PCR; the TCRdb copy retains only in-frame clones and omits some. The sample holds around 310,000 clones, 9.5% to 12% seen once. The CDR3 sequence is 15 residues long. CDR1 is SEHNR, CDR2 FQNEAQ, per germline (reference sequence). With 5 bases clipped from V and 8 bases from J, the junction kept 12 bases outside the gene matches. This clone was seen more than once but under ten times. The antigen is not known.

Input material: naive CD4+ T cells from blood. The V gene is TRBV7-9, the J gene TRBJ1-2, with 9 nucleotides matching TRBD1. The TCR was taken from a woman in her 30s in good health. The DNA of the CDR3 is TGTGCCAGCAGCCCGGGACAGGGAGGAACGCAGGGCTACACCTTC. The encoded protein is CASSPGQGGTQGYTF.